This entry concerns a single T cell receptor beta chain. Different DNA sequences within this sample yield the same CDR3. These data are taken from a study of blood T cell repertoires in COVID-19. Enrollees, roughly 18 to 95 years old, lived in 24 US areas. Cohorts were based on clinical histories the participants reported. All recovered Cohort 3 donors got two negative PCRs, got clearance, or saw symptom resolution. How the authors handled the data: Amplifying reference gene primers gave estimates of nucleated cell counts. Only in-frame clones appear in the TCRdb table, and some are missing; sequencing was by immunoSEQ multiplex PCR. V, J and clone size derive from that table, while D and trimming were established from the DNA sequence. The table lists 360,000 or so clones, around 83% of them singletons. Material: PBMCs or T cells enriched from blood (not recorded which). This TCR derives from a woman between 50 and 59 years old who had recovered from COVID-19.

The CDR3 nucleotides are TGTGCCAGCTCACTACTAGGACAGGGGGATCAGCCCCAGCATTTT. Its translation: CASSLLGQGDQPQHF. The chain couples TRBV18 to TRBJ1-5; TRBD1 matches 10 bases. V shed 4 bases and J 5 bases; nucleotides not matched to a gene: 5. Germline V gene sequence: CDR1 KGHSH, CDR2 LQKENI. This CDR3 is 15 amino acids long.